The 8 T cell receptor beta chains listed next were all sequenced from one sample in a study of blood T cell repertoires in COVID-19. The protocol was immunoSEQ multiplex PCR, while the TCRdb copy is restricted to in-frame clones and leaves out a portion. The data show 150,000 or so clones, with about 86% seen just once and roughly 8% held by the top ten. Sequencing input: peripheral blood. The receptors come from a man in his sixties with acute or convalescent COVID-19.

The chain employs TRBV18 and TRBJ2-1, with 13 bases that match TRBD2. Germline V CDR1 and CDR2: KGHSH, LQKENI. The CDR3 extends over 14 amino acids. Losses at the gene ends were 8 bases for V and 7 bases for J; bases not matched to a gene: 5. The chain's CDR3 is CASLLAGGKNEQFF. Written as DNA, the CDR3 is TGTGCCAGCCTACTAGCGGGAGGGAAGAATGAGCAGTTCTTC. Drawing the rest from reference TRBV18 and TRBJ2-1, the complete variable domain is NAGVMQNPRHLVRRRGQEARLRCSPMKGHSHVYWYRQLPEEGLKFMVYLQKENIIDESGMPKERFSAEFPKEGPSILRIQQVVRGDSAAYFCASLLAGGKNEQFFGPGTRLTVL.

The chain recombines TRBV10-3 with TRBJ2-3; 10 nucleotides align to TRBD2. Germline trimming cut 9 bases from V and 0 bases from J; bases unmatched to any gene: 6. The CDR3 length is 15 residues. Germline V gene data show CDR1 as ENHRY and CDR2 as SYGVKD. The CDR3: CAISSGSVSTDTQYF. CDR3 nucleotide sequence: TGTGCCATTTCTAGCGGGAGTGTTAGCACAGATACGCAGTATTTT.

The rearrangement uses TRBV7-9 and TRBJ1-1; 10 bases are shared with TRBD1. J was trimmed by 5 bases and V by 1 base; bases with no gene match: 7. Looked up from germline, CDR1 is SEHNR and CDR2 is FQNEAQ (reference sequence). This CDR3 is 16 amino acids long. CDR3 nucleotides: TGTGCCAGCAGCTTAGGTAGGGACAGGGGTAGGACTGAAGCTTTCTTT. Its translation: CASSLGRDRGRTEAFF. Combining the CDR3 with reference TRBV7-9 and TRBJ1-1 gives the whole variable domain DTGVSQNPRHKITKRGQNVTFRCDPISEHNRLYWYRQTLGQGPEFLTYFQNEAQLEKSRLLSDRFSAERPKGSFSTLEIQRTEQGDSAMYLCASSLGRDRGRTEAFFGQGTRLTVV.

The chain carries TRBV12-3 or TRBV12-4 and TRBJ1-2; D is unresolved. The V gene lost 2 bases and the J gene lost 6 bases, with 10 bases spanning the gap. CDR3 size: 13 residues. CDR3 sequence: CASSLNAGNGYTF. The CDR3 DNA reads as TGTGCCAGCAGTTTAAATGCGGGGAATGGCTACACCTTC.

The sample holds one count of this clone. V usage is TRBV9 and J usage is TRBJ2-7; 9 bases line up with TRBD1. Trimming removed 4 bases from V and 3 bases from J; junction bases left unmatched: 5. Germline CDR1 and CDR2: SGDLS and YYNGEE. The CDR3 length is 14 residues. The CDR3, as DNA: TGTGCCAGCAGCCTTCGGGACAGGGACTACGAGCAGTACTTC. It yields the protein CASSLRDRDYEQYF.

The DNA for the CDR3 is TGCGCCAGCAGCCAGGTTCCTGGGACAGGCCTCGGAGGCTACACCTTC. This codes for CASSQVPGTGLGGYTF. This chain joins TRBV4-1 and TRBJ1-2; 8 bases fit TRBD1. V lost 3 bases to trimming and J lost 8 bases; unmatched junction nucleotides: 14. The germline V gene has CDR1 MGHRA and CDR2 YSYEKL. The length of the CDR3 is 16 residues.

The chain is built from TRBV28 and TRBJ2-1, with 9 bases identical to TRBD2. In germline, CDR1 is MDHEN, CDR2 SYDVKM. The CDR3 is 15 amino acids. V was clipped by 5 bases and J by 8 bases; unmatched bases: 10. This CDR3 is CASSPGASGIDEQFF. The CDR3 DNA is TGTGCCAGCAGTCCTGGGGCTAGCGGGATAGATGAGCAGTTCTTC.

This chain uses TRBV28 with TRBJ2-7; 12 bases agree with TRBD2. Germline V gene data show CDR1 as MDHEN and CDR2 as SYDVKM. The CDR3 is 15 amino acids. The V gene end was trimmed by 2 bases and the J gene end by 2 bases; junction bases not matched to a gene: 1. CDR3 protein: CASSLRLAGAYEQYF. The CDR3 coding sequence is TGTGCCAGCAGTTTAAGACTAGCGGGGGCCTACGAGCAGTACTTC.